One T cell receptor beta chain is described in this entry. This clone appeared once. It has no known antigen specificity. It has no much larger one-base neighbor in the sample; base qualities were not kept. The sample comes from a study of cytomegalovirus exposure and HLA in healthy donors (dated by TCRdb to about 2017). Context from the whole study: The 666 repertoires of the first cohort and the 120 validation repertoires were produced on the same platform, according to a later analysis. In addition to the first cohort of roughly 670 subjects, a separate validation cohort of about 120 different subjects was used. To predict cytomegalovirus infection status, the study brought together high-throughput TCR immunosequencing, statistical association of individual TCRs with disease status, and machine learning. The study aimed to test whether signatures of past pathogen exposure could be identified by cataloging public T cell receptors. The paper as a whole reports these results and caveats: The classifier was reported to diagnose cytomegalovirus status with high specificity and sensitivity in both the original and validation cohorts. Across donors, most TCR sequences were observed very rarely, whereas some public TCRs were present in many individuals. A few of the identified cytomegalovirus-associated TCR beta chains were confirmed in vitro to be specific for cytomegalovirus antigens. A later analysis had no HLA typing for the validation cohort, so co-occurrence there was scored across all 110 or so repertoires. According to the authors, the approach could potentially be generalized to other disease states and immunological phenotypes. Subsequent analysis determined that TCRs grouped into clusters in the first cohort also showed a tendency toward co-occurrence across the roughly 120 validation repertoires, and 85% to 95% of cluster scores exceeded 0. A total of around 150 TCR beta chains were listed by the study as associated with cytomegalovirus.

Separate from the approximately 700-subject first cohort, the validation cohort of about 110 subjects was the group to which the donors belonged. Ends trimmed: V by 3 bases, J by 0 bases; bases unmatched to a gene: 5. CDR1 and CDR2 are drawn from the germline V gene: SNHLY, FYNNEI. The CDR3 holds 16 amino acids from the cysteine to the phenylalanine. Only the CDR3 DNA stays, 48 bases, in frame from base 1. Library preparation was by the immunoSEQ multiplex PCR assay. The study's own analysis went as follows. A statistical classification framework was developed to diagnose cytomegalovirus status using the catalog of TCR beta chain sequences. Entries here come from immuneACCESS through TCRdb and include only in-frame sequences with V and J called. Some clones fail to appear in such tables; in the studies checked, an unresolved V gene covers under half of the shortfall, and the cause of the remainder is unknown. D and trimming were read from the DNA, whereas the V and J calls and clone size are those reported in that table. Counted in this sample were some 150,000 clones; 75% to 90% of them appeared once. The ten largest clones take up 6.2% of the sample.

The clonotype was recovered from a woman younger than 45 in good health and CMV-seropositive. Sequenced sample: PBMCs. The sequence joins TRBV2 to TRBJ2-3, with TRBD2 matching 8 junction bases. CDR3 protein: CASSEERGWSTDTQYF. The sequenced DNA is TGTGCCAGCAGTGAGGAGCGGGGGTGGAGCACAGATACGCAGTATTTT.